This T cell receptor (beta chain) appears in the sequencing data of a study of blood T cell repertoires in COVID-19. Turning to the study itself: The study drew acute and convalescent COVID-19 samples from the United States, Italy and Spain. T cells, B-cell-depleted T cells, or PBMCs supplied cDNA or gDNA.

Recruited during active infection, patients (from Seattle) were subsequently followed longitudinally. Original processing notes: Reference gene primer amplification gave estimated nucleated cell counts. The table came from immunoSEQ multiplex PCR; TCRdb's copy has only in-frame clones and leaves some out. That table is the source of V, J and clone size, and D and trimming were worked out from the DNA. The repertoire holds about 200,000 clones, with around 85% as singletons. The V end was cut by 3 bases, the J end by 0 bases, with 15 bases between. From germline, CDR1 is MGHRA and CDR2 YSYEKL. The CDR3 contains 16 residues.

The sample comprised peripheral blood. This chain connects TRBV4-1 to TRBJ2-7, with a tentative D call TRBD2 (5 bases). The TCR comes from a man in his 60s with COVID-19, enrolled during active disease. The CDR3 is CASSQIFGGSSYEQYF. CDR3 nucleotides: TGCGCCAGCAGCCAGATTTTCGGAGGATCCTCCTACGAGCAGTACTTC.